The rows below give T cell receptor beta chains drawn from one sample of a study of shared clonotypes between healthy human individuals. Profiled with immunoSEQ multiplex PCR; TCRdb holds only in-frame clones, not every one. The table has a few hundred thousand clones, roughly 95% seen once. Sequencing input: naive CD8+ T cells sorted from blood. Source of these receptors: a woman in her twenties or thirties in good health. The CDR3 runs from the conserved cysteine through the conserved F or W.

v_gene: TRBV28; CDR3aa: CASSVGTAPNSPLHF
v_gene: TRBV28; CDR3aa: CASRDEGLSADTQYF
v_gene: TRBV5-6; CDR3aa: CASSLGDRANEKLFF
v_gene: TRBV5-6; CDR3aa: CASSLDSYNEQFF
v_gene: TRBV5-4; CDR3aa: CASKQGQGEAYEQYF
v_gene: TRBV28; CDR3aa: CASSPTSGRGPREQYF
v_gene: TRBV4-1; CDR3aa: CASSQAGSSYNEQFF
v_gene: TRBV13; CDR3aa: CASSPGSGGMGNEQFF
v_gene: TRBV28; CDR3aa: CASSPRLMGGGYEQYF
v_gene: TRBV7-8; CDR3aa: CASSLGALEFRETQYF
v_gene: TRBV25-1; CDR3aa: CASSAGTGDTGELFF
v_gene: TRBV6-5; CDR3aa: CASSYRDRDNEQFF
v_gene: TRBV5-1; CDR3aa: CASSLVSYEQYF
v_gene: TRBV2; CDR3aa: CASSEKGANSQPQHF
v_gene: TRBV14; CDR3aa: CASSARLTQYNEQFF
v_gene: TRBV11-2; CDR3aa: CASSIPGGGGNTEAFF
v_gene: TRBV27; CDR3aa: CASSRSVIYNEQFF
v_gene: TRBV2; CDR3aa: CAGTGGAGANVLTF
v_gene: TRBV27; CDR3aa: CASSLSTDTQYF
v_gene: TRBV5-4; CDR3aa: CASSTLTGINEQFF
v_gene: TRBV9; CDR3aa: CASNPTGGDYGYTF
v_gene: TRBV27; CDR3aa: CASSLTTGEGYTF
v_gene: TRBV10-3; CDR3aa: CAISDLRLEAFF
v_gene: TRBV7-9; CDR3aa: CASSFPKTSGATYEQYF
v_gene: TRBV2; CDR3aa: CASSLSGRAQAGELFF
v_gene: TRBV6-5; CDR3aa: CASWAGGYTGELFF
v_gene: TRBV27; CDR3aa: CASSHRKGYGYTF
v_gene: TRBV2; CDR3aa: CASKESGIVPNYGYTF
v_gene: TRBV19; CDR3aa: CASSIDHGRGVPSTDTQYF
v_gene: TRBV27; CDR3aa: CASKGGTGYEQYF
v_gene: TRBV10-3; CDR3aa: CAISDGTTGHNYGYTF
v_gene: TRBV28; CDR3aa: CASSSPSTDTQYF
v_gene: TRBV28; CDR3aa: CASSLTGHYGYTF
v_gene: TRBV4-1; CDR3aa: CASSQGGGRRGYEQYF
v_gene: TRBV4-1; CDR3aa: CASSQAFPRGEAQYF
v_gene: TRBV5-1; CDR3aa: CASSLDPGRPQPQHF
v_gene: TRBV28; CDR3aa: CASTNEGGRLSGEQYF
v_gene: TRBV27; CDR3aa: CASSLKTGLDEQYF
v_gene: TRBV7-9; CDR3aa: CASSPSSYNEQFF
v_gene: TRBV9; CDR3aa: CASSVDRGPSYEQYF
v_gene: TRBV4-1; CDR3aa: CASSQVHPGEQFF
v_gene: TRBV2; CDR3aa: CASSDGTGNEQFF
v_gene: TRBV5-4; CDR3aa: CASSLLNEQFF
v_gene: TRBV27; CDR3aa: CASSQRQAGNYGYTF
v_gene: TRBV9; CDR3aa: CASSPLKGQAYYGYTF
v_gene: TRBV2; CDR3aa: CASSVRVLGSYEQYF
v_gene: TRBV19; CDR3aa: CASSIDLWGGITTGELFF
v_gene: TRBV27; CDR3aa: CASSLSAGGPQHF
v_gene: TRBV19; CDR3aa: CASNEGAYNEQFF
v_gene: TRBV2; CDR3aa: CASSESSGSYEQYF
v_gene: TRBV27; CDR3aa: CASLTGANEQFF
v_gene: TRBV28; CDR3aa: CASRAERLAKNIQYF
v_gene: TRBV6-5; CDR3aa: CASSPDPYTQYF
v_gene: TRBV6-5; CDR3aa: CASSYRAMNTEAFF
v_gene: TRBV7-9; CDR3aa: CASSLSGVQEKLFF
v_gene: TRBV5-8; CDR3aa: CASSLQESYEQYF